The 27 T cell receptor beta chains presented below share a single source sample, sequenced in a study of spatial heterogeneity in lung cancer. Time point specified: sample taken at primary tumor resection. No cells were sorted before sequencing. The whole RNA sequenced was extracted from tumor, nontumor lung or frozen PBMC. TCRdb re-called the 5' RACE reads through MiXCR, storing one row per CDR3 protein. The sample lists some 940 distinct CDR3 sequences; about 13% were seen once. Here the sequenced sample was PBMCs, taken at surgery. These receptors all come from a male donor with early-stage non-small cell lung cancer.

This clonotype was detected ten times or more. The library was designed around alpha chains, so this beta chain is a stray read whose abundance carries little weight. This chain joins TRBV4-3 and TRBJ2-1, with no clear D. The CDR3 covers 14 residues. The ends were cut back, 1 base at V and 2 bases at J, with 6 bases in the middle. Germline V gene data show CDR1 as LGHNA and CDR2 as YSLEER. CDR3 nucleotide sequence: TGCGCCAGCAGCCAAGCAAAGACCTACAATGAGCAGTTCTTC. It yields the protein CASSQAKTYNEQFF.

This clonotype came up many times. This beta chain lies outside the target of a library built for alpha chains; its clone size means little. The CDR3 nucleotides read TGTGCCAGCAGCCCCCTGAACTCAAACACCGGGGAGCTGTTTTTT. As protein: CASSPLNSNTGELFF. The V gene is TRBV7-2, the J gene TRBJ2-2; no firm D call. The CDR3 consists of 15 residues. Germline V gene sequence: CDR1 SGHTA, CDR2 FQGNSA. Trimming took off 5 bases at V and 2 bases at J, with 12 bases between the two ends.

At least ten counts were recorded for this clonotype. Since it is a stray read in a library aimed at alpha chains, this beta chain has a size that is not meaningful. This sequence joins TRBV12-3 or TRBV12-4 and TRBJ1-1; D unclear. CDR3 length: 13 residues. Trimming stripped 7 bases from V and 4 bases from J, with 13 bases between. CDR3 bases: TGTGCCAGCACCTACGGTGGTGGCACTGAAGCTTTCTTT. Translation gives CASTYGGGTEAFF.

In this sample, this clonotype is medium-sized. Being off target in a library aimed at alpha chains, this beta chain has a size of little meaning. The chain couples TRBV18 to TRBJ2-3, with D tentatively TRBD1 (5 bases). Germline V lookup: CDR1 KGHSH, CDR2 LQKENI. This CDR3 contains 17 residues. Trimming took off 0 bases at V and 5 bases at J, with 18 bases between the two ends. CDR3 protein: CASSPPGQRSRQDTQYF. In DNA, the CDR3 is TGTGCCAGCTCACCACCGGGGCAGAGAAGCCGCCAAGATACGCAGTATTTT.

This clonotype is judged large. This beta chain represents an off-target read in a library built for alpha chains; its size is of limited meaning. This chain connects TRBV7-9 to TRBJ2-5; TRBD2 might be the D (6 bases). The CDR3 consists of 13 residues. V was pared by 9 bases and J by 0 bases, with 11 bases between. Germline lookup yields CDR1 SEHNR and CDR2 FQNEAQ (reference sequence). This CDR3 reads CARGLGDQETQYF. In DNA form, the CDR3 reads TGTGCCAGGGGACTGGGGGACCAAGAGACCCAGTACTTC.

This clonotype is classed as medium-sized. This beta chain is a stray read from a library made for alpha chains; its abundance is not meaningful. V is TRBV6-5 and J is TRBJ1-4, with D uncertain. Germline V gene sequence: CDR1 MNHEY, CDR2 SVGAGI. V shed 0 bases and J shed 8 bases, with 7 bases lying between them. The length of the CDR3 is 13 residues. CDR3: CASSYSRREKLFF. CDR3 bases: TGTGCCAGCAGTTACTCGAGGAGAGAAAAACTGTTTTTT.

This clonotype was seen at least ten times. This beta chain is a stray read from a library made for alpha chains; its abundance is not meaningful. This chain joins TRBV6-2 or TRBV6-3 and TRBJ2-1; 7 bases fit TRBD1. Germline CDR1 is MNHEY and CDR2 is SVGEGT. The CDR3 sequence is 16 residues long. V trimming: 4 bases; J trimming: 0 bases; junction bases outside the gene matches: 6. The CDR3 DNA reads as TGTGCCAGCAGTTCCCGGGACAGCCTCTCCTACAATGAGCAGTTCTTC. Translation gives CASSSRDSLSYNEQFF.

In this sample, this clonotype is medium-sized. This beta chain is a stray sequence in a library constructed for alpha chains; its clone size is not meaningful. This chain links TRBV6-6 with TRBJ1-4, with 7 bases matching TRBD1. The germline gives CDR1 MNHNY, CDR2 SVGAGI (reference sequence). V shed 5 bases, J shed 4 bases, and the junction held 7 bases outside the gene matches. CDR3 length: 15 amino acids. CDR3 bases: TGTGCCAGCAGTACCACCGGGACAGATAATGAAAAACTGTTTTTT. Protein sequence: CASSTTGTDNEKLFF.

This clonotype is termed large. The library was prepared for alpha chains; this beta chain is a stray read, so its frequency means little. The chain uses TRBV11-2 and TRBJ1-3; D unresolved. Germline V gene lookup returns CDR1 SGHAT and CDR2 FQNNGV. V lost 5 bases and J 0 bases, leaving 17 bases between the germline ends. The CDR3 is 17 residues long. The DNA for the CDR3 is TGTGCCAGCAGCCCCCTACCCGCAGGCCTCTCTGGAAACACCATATATTTT. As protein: CASSPLPAGLSGNTIYF. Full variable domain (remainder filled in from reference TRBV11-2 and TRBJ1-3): EAGVAQSPRYKIIEKRQSVAFWCNPISGHATLYWYQQILGQGPKLLIQFQNNGVVDDSQLPKDRFSAERLKGVDSTLKIQPAKLEDSAVYLCASSPLPAGLSGNTIYFGEGSWLTVV.

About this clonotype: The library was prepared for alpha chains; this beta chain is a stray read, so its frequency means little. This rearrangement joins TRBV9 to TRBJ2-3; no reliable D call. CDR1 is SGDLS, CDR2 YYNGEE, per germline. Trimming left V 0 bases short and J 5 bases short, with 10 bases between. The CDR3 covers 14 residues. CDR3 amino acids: CASSVDRLEDTQYF. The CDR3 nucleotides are TGTGCCAGCAGCGTAGACAGACTCGAAGATACGCAGTATTTT.

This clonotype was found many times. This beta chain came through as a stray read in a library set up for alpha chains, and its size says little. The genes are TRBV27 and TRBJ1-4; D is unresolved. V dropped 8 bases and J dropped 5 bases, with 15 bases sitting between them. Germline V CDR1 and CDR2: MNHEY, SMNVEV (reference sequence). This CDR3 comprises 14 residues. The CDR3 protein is CASGYRTGNEKLFF. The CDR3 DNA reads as TGTGCCAGCGGCTATCGGACGGGGAATGAAAAACTGTTTTTT.

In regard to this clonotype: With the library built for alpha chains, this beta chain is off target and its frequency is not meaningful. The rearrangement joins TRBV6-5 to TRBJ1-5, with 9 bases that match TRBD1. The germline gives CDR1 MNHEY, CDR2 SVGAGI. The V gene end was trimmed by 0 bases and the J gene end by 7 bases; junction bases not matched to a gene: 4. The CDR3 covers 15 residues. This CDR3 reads CASSYSLDRGQPQHF. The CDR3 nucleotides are TGTGCCAGCAGTTACTCGCTGGACAGGGGACAGCCCCAGCATTTT.

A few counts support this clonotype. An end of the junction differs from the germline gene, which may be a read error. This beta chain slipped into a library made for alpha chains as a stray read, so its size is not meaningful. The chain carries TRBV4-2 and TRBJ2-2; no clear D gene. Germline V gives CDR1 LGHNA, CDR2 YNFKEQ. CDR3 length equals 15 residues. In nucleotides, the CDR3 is TGTGCCAGCAGCCCCGTCATCGCGAACACTGGGGAGCTGTTTTTT. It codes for CASSPVIANTGELFF.

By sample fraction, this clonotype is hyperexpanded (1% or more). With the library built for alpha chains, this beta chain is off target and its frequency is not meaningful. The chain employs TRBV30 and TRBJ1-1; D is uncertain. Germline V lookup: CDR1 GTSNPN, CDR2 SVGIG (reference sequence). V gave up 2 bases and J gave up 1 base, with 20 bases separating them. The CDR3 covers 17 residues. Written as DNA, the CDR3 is TGTGCCTGGAGTACCCAAGACCCCGGTATCCCGAACACTGAAGCTTTCTTT. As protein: CAWSTQDPGIPNTEAFF.

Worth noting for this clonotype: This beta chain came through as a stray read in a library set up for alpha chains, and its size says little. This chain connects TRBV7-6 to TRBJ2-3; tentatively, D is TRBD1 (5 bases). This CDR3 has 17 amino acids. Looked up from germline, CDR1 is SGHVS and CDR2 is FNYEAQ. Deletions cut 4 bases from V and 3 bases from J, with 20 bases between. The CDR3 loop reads CASSSGQSYVHTDTQYF. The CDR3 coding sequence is TGTGCCAGCAGCTCCGGACAATCCTACGTGCATACAGATACGCAGTATTTT.

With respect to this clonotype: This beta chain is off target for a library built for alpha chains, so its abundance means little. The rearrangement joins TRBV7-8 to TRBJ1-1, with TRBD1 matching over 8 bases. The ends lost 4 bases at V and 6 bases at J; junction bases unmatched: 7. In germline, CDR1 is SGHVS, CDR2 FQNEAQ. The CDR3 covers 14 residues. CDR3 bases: TGTGCCAGCAGCTCGACAGGGGTGTGGGCTGAAGCTTTCTTT. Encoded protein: CASSSTGVWAEAFF.

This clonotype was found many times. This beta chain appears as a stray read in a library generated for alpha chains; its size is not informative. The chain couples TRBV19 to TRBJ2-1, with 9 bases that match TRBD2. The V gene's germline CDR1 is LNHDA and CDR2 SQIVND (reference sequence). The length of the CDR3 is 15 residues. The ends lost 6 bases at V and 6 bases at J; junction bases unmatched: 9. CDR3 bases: TGTGCCAGTAGCTCGACTAGCGGCTTGGGCAATGAGCAGTTCTTC. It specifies CASSSTSGLGNEQFF.

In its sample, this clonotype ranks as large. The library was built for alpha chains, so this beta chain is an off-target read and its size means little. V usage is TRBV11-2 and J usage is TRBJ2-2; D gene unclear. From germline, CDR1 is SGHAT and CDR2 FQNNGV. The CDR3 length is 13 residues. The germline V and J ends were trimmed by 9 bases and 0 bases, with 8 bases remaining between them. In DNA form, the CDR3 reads TGTGCCAGTTCACTAACGAACACCGGGGAGCTGTTTTTT. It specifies CASSLTNTGELFF.

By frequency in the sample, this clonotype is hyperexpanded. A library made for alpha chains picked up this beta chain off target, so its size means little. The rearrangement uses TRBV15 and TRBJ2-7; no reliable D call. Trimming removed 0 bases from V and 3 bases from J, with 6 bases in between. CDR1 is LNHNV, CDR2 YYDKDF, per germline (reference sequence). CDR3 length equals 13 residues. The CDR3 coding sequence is TGTGCCACCAGCAGAGATGCCAGCTACGAGCAGTACTTC. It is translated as CATSRDASYEQYF.

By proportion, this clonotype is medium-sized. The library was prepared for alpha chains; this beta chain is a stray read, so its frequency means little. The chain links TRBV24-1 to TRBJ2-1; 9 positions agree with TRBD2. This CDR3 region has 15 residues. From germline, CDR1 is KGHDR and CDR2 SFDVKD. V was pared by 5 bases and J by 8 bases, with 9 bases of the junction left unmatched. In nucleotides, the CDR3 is TGTGCCACCAGTGTGCTAGCGGGGTCTGCGGATGAGCAGTTCTTC. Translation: CATSVLAGSADEQFF.

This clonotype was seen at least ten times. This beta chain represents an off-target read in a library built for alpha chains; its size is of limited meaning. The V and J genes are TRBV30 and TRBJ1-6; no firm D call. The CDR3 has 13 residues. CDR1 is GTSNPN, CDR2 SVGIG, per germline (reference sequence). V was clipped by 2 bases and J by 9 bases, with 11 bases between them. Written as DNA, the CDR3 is TGTGCCTGGAGTTCGCTCCAGAGTTCACCCCTCCACTTT. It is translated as CAWSSLQSSPLHF.

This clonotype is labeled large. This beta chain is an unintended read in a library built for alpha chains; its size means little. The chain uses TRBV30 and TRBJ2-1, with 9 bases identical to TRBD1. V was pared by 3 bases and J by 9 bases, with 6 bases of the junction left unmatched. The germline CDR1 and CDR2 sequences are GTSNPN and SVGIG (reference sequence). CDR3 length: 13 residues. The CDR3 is CAWRRTGVGEQFF. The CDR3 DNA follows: TGTGCCTGGAGAAGGACAGGGGTCGGTGAGCAGTTCTTC.

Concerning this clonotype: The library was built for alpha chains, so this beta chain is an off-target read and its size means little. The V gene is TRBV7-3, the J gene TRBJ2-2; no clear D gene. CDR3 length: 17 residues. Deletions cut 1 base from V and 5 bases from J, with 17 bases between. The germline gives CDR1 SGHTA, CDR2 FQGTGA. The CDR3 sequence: CASSLMVPASGTGELFF. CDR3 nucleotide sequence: TGTGCCAGCAGCTTAATGGTCCCGGCCTCTGGGACCGGGGAGCTGTTTTTT. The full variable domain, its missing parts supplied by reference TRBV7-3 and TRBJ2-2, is GAGVSQTPSNKVTEKGKYVELRCDPISGHTALYWYRQSLGQGPEFLIYFQGTGAADDSGLPNDRFFAVRPEGSVSTLKIQRTERGDSAVYLCASSLMVPASGTGELFFGEGSRLTVL.

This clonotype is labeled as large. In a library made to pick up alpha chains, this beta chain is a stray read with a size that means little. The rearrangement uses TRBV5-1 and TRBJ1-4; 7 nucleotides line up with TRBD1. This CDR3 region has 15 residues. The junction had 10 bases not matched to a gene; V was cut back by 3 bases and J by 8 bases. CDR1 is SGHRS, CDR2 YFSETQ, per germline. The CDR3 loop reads CASSYTGTEEEKLFF. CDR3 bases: TGCGCCAGCAGCTACACCGGGACAGAGGAAGAAAAACTGTTTTTT.

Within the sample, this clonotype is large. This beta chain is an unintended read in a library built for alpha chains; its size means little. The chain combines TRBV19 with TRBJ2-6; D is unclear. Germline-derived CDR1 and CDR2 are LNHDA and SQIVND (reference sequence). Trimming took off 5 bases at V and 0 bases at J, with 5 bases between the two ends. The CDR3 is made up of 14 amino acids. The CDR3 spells CASSLSSGANVLTF. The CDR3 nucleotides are TGTGCCAGTAGTTTAAGCTCTGGGGCCAACGTCCTGACTTTC.

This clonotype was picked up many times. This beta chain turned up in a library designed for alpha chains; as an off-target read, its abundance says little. The CDR3 is CASDPQGISTDTQYF. For the CDR3, the DNA is TGCGCCAGCGACCCCCAGGGGATTAGCACAGATACGCAGTATTTT. The V and J genes are TRBV5-1 and TRBJ2-3, with D possibly being TRBD1 (6 bases). This CDR3 region has 15 residues. The germline gives CDR1 SGHRS, CDR2 YFSETQ. V dropped 7 bases and J dropped 0 bases, with 15 bases sitting between them.

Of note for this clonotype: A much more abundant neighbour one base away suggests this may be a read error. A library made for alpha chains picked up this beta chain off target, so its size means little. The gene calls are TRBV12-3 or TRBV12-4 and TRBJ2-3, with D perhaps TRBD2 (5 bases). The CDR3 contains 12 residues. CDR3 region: CANSLTGFGQYF. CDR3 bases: TGTGCCAACAGTTTAACGGGATTCGGGCAGTATTTT.